The T cell receptor (beta chain) described here comes from a study of spatial heterogeneity in lung cancer. Overall study: Consistently, beta-chain sequences turned up in larger numbers than alpha-chain sequences did.

There are many counts of this clonotype. As yet, its antigen is unknown. MiXCR was run by TCRdb on the 5' RACE reads, yielding one entry per CDR3 protein. The sample lists some 13,000 distinct CDR3 sequences, over 3% occurring once. Regarding the study as a whole: Ubiquitous and regional expanded TCR counts correlated with ubiquitous and regional nonsynonymous mutations, respectively. Higher tumor mutation counts went along with higher counts of expanded intratumoral alpha and beta TCRs. Approximate estimated coverage of tumor T cells amounted to approximately 7.6% for alpha and 13% for beta chains.

Time point of the sample: sample taken at primary tumor resection. Extraction of whole RNA from tumor, nontumor lung or frozen PBMC preceded unsorted sequencing. The TCR sequence derives from a male donor with early-stage non-small cell lung cancer. This sample comprised lung tumor tissue, obtained at surgery.

In DNA, the CDR3 is TGTGCCAGCCGGGGCCTAGCGGAGCAGTTCTTC. Its translation: CASRGLAEQFF. V usage is TRBV12-3 or TRBV12-4 and J usage is TRBJ2-1; D perhaps matches TRBD2 (6 bases). The CDR3 consists of 11 residues. V lost 8 bases, J lost 10 bases, and 12 bases lay in between.